This entry describes one T cell receptor (beta chain). This likely traces to a read error, being one base from a far larger clone. In building TCR beta libraries, iRepertoire HTBI primers were used together with Arm-PCR of CDR3 regions. From the multiplex PCR reads, TCRdb called clonotypes with MiXCR, one entry per CDR3 protein. Seen here are about 470,000 distinct CDR3 sequences, just under 15% observed once, and the top ten hold 16%. The source of the sample is a study of regulatory T cells in long-lasting Graves disease. The time point is: newly diagnosed GD, antithyroid drugs for less than 3 months. PBMC-extracted RNA yielded the TCR library. These same records also appear under a second study, on T cells in Graves' hyperthyroidism and ophthalmopathy. That work states: Used for diagnoses were clinical symptoms, serum thyroxine and TRAb, thyroid ultrasound and orbital computed tomography. A model built on 13 V-J features separated ophthalmopathy from stable hyperthyroidism.

The input for sequencing was peripheral blood mononuclear cells (PBMCs), taken at new diagnosis, from a patient treated with antithyroid drugs. The TCR sequence derives from a woman between 25 and 40 years old with Graves disease.

This CDR3 reads CASRTWGGREIQYF. DNA of the CDR3: TGTGCCAGCAGGACATGGGGAGGGCGAGAGATCCAGTACTTC. This chain connects TRBV11-2 to TRBJ2-3, with 7 bases matching TRBD2. The DNA end favors TRBJ2-5, so the J call may be wrong. The CDR3 loop spans 14 amino acids. CDR1 and CDR2 from the germline V gene are SGHAT and FQNNGV.